This entry is about one TCR beta chain. The data belong to a study of blood T cell repertoires in COVID-19. Across the whole study: PBMCs, B-cell-depleted T cells, or T cells provided the cDNA or gDNA that made up the material.

J lost 3 bases, V lost 6 bases, and 8 bases had no gene match. The germline V gene has CDR1 SGHTA and CDR2 FQGNSA. The CDR3 contains 15 residues. Assay: immunoSEQ multiplex PCR; the TCRdb copy retains only in-frame clones and omits some. Of approximately 75,000 clones in the sample, 84% were seen once. The origin of this receptor is a woman aged 50 to 65 with acute or convalescent COVID-19. The sequenced sample consisted of peripheral blood. The V gene is TRBV7-2, the J gene TRBJ2-1; TRBD2 matches at 7 bases. CDR3: CASSGGGTHYNEQFF. CDR3 DNA sequence: TGTGCCAGCAGTGGGGGGGGGACTCACTACAATGAGCAGTTCTTC.